One and the same sample provided the 24 T cell receptor beta chains below, sequenced in a study of blood T cell repertoires in COVID-19. The data were produced by immunoSEQ multiplex PCR, yet TCRdb's version contains in-frame clones alone and is incomplete. The sample gives about 320,000 clones, roughly 85% of which show up once; under 2% is in the top ten. The material sequenced was PBMCs or T cells enriched from blood (not recorded which). These receptors were taken from a woman aged 25-40 years who had been exposed to COVID-19.

This clone was detected once. The chain uses TRBV30 and TRBJ2-3; 7 bases match TRBD2. Germline-derived CDR1 and CDR2 are GTSNPN and SVGIG (reference sequence). After removal of 3 bases from V and 2 bases from J, the junction contained 5 bases not matched to a gene. The CDR3 loop spans 14 amino acids. The CDR3 nucleotides are TGTGCCTGGAGGCCTAGCGGATACACAGATACGCAGTATTTT. Its protein is CAWRPSGYTDTQYF.

In regard to this clone: The same CDR3 can be traced to other DNA sequences in this sample. The J gene is TRBJ2-2, the V gene TRBV7-3, with 7 bases lining up with TRBD1. Germline values: CDR1 SGHTA, CDR2 FQGTGA. CDR3 length: 14 residues. Trimming cost V 5 bases and J 0 bases; bases outside gene matches: 0. CDR3 loop: CASSQGANTGELFF. In DNA form, the CDR3 reads TGTGCCAGCAGCCAGGGGGCGAACACCGGGGAGCTGTTTTTT.

The CDR3 here is CASSWTGMSAEAFF. Here the CDR3 DNA reads TGTGCCAGCAGTTGGACCGGGATGAGTGCTGAAGCTTTCTTT. V and J are TRBV7-2 and TRBJ1-1; D gene ambiguous. Trimming left V 6 bases short and J 6 bases short, with 17 bases between. The CDR3 sequence is 14 residues long. Germline V gene sequence: CDR1 SGHTA, CDR2 FQGNSA.

The chain recombines TRBV12-3 or TRBV12-4 with TRBJ2-1; D gene uncertain. This CDR3 comprises 13 residues. Trimming left V 7 bases short and J 4 bases short, with 11 bases between. In nucleotides, the CDR3 is TGTGCCAGCACGGCCGGGTCTTACAATGAGCAGTTCTTC. It codes for CASTAGSYNEQFF.

V is TRBV27 and J is TRBJ1-2; the D gene is possibly TRBD1 (5 bases). The V gene lost 5 bases and the J gene lost 8 bases, with 21 bases spanning the gap. CDR3 size: 15 residues. CDR1 is MNHEY and CDR2 is SMNVEV in the germline V gene (reference sequence). CDR3 amino acids: CASSPSRTPARGYTF. CDR3 sequence (DNA): TGTGCCAGCAGTCCCAGCCGGACACCTGCAAGGGGCTACACCTTC.

The chain links TRBV5-1 to TRBJ1-1; possibly TRBD1 for D (6 bases). This CDR3 has 14 residues. Germline V gene lookup returns CDR1 SGHRS and CDR2 YFSETQ. V was pared by 4 bases and J by 3 bases, with 13 bases between. The DNA of the CDR3 is TGCGCCAGCAGCCCGTCTAGGACAGACACTGAAGCTTTCTTT. The encoded protein is CASSPSRTDTEAFF.

The J gene is TRBJ1-6, the V gene TRBV9, with a weak D call TRBD1 (5 bases). Per germline, CDR1 SGDLS and CDR2 YYNGEE. The length of the CDR3 is 14 residues. Deletions cut 0 bases from V and 12 bases from J, with 13 bases between. The CDR3 bases are TGTGCCAGCAGCGTAGAACAGGCCGGCGGACCCCTCCACTTT. This sequence encodes CASSVEQAGGPLHF.

The chain uses TRBV4-1 and TRBJ1-3; 7 positions agree with TRBD1. The germline V gene has CDR1 MGHRA and CDR2 YSYEKL. The CDR3 runs to 15 residues. V gave up 3 bases and J gave up 0 bases; unmatched junction bases: 2. Written as DNA, the CDR3 is TGCGCCAGCAGCCACCGGGACAGCTCTGGAAACACCATATATTTT. Translating it yields CASSHRDSSGNTIYF.

This rearrangement joins TRBV30 to TRBJ1-6; the match to TRBD1 covers 10 bases. This CDR3 contains 13 residues. Looked up from germline, CDR1 is GTSNPN and CDR2 is SVGIG (reference sequence). The junction had 0 bases not matched to a gene; V was cut back by 1 base and J by 9 bases. The CDR3 is CAWSGTGGSPLHF. Here the CDR3 DNA reads TGTGCCTGGAGTGGGACAGGGGGTTCACCCCTCCACTTT.

The gene calls are TRBV6-2 or TRBV6-3 and TRBJ2-3, with 7 bases fitting TRBD2. CDR1 is MNHEY, CDR2 SVGEGT, per germline. This CDR3 region has 14 residues. J lost 1 base, V lost 6 bases, and 4 bases had no gene match. The CDR3 is CASSRGVRTDTQYF. The CDR3 bases are TGTGCCAGCAGCCGGGGGGTACGCACAGATACGCAGTATTTT.

The chain combines TRBV9 with TRBJ2-7; 10 bases match TRBD1. The CDR3 spans 15 residues. CDR1 and CDR2 from the germline V gene are SGDLS and YYNGEE. V shed 0 bases, J shed 6 bases, and the junction held 6 bases outside the gene matches. Here the CDR3 DNA reads TGTGCCAGCAGCGTAGGTGGGACAGGGGTTAGCGAGCAGTACTTC. As protein: CASSVGGTGVSEQYF.

The V gene is TRBV11-1, the J gene TRBJ2-5, with 10 bases that match TRBD1. V gave up 4 bases and J gave up 0 bases; unmatched junction bases: 5. This CDR3 has 16 residues. The V gene's germline CDR1 is SGHAT and CDR2 FQDESV (reference sequence). The CDR3 protein is CASSSRDRGHQETQYF. CDR3 nucleotides: TGTGCCAGCAGCTCCCGGGACAGGGGTCACCAAGAGACCCAGTACTTC.

The chain has TRBV10-3 and TRBJ2-3, with 11 positions matching TRBD2. CDR3 length equals 16 residues. The germline V gene has CDR1 ENHRY and CDR2 SYGVKD. V lost 10 bases to trimming and J lost 2 bases; unmatched junction nucleotides: 11. The CDR3 spells CATRTPTSGTTDTQYF. The DNA for the CDR3 is TGTGCCACACGAACCCCGACTAGCGGGACCACAGATACGCAGTATTTT.

The chain is built from TRBV19 and TRBJ2-5, with 9 bases fitting TRBD2. With 5 bases clipped from V and 5 bases from J, the junction kept 15 bases outside the gene matches. Germline V gene sequence: CDR1 LNHDA, CDR2 SQIVND (reference sequence). The CDR3 extends over 17 amino acids. CDR3 sequence: CASSPIGREGIRETQYF. CDR3 sequence (DNA): TGTGCCAGTAGTCCCATCGGGCGGGAGGGTATTCGCGAGACCCAGTACTTC.

Note on this clone: Distinct nucleotide sequences in the sample also encode this CDR3. The rearrangement links TRBV5-1 to TRBJ2-5; D perhaps matches TRBD1 (5 bases). Per germline, CDR1 SGHRS and CDR2 YFSETQ. The CDR3 runs to 14 residues. V was trimmed by 0 bases and J by 4 bases, leaving 10 bases between them. The CDR3 loop is CASSLGQGRETQYF. The CDR3 DNA follows: TGCGCCAGCAGCTTGGGGCAGGGAAGAGAGACCCAGTACTTC.

The chain combines TRBV5-8 with TRBJ2-6; D is possibly TRBD2 (5 bases). V dropped 2 bases and J dropped 2 bases, with 8 bases sitting between them. The germline gives CDR1 SGHTS, CDR2 YDEGEE. There are 15 residues in the CDR3. CDR3 in amino acids: CASSFRTPGANVLTF. In DNA form, the CDR3 reads TGTGCCAGCAGCTTCAGGACTCCTGGGGCCAACGTCCTGACTTTC.

The V call is TRBV5-1, the J call TRBJ1-3; 8 bases line up with TRBD1. This CDR3 comprises 14 residues. V lost 7 bases, J lost 4 bases, and 7 bases stayed unmatched. Germline values: CDR1 SGHRS, CDR2 YFSETQ. CDR3 amino acids: CASQPQGAGNTIYF. CDR3 bases: TGCGCCAGCCAGCCCCAGGGGGCAGGAAACACCATATATTTT.

The chain joins TRBV20-1 to TRBJ2-2, with D maybe TRBD1 (6 bases). CDR1 is DFQATT, CDR2 SNEGSKA, per germline (reference sequence). V was shortened by 3 bases and J by 2 bases, with 10 bases between the two germline ends. This CDR3 has 14 residues. CDR3 nucleotides: TGCAGTGCTAGTAGGACAGATAACACCGGGGAGCTGTTTTTT. This sequence encodes CSASRTDNTGELFF.

The gene calls are TRBV30 and TRBJ2-1; D remains ambiguous. The CDR3 is made up of 16 amino acids. V lost 5 bases and J lost 0, with 17 bases in between. CDR1 is GTSNPN, CDR2 SVGIG, per germline (reference sequence). The CDR3 sequence is CAWARGFLSSYNEQFF. In nucleotides, the CDR3 is TGTGCCTGGGCTCGAGGTTTTTTGAGCTCCTACAATGAGCAGTTCTTC.

J is TRBJ2-2 and V is TRBV5-6; no reliable D call. Trimming took off 1 base at V and 4 bases at J, with 14 bases between the two ends. The CDR3 has 16 residues. The V gene's germline CDR1 is SGHDT and CDR2 YYEEEE. The CDR3 reads CASSLWLVRGTGELFF. In nucleotides, the CDR3 is TGTGCCAGCAGCTTGTGGCTAGTGAGAGGCACCGGGGAGCTGTTTTTT.

V gene TRBV25-1 combines with J gene TRBJ2-7; TRBD1 aligns across 9 bases. The germline V gene encodes CDR1 MGHDK and CDR2 SYGVNS. V was clipped by 4 bases and J by 1 base; unmatched bases: 8. The CDR3 consists of 16 residues. The CDR3 here is CASSGVFGQGSYEQYF. For the CDR3, the DNA is TGTGCCAGCAGTGGGGTTTTCGGACAGGGGTCCTACGAGCAGTACTTC.

Only one count was recorded for this clone. The V call is TRBV5-4, the J call TRBJ2-3; 9 bases match TRBD1. V lost 5 bases, J lost 3 bases, and 10 bases stayed unmatched. Germline V lookup: CDR1 SGHNT, CDR2 YYREEE (reference sequence). CDR3 length: 16 amino acids. CDR3 in DNA: TGTGCCAGCAGGATGGACATGACAGGGGGTACAGATACGCAGTATTTT. This translates into CASRMDMTGGTDTQYF.

This chain uses TRBV5-5 with TRBJ1-2; a weak D match, TRBD1 (6 bases). Trimming left V 4 bases short and J 2 bases short, with 9 bases between. The CDR3 extends over 13 amino acids. Germline assignment: CDR1 SGHKS and CDR2 YYEKEE (reference sequence). The CDR3 here is CASSRGGNYGYTF. CDR3 in DNA: TGTGCCAGCAGCCGGGGGGGCAACTATGGCTACACCTTC. The full variable domain, completed using reference TRBV5-5 and TRBJ1-2, is DAGVTQSPTHLIKTRGQQVTLRCSPISGHKSVSWYQQVLGQGPQFIFQYYEKEERGRGNFPDRFSARQFPNYSSELNVNALLLGDSALYLCASSRGGNYGYTFGSGTRLTVV.

The V and J genes are TRBV5-1 and TRBJ2-1; 10 bases line up with TRBD2. The CDR3 spans 15 residues. Trimming cost V 4 bases and J 1 base; bases outside gene matches: 2. Germline lookup yields CDR1 SGHRS and CDR2 YFSETQ. The CDR3 loop reads CASSQLAGSYNEQFF. CDR3 in DNA: TGCGCCAGCAGCCAACTAGCGGGATCCTACAATGAGCAGTTCTTC.